The subject of this entry is one T cell receptor beta chain. Antigen: not known. The CDR3 length is 17 residues. From germline, CDR1 is DFQATT and CDR2 SNEGSKA (reference sequence). Per TCR library, about 3,300 ng of total RNA was used. The template-switching step introduced UMIs that carried a 6-nucleotide sample barcode. With the 5' RACE reads reprocessed, TCRdb shows one record per CDR3 protein and no DNA. The sample table sets out some 440,000 distinct CDR3 sequences. The data were obtained in a study of monozygotic twins with inflammatory bowel disease. General study points: Comparison of concordant versus discordant twins revealed no difference in repertoire similarity, possibly due to limited power. Compared with healthy co-twins, IBD patients showed reduced TCRbeta repertoire diversity by inverse Simpson.

The receptor comes from a human donor with ulcerative colitis or Crohn's disease, or a healthy co-twin of an affected twin (not recorded which). The chain links TRBV20-1 to TRBJ2-3; TCRdb's assignment of TRBD2 cannot be checked, as there is no DNA. The sequencing input was blood. This CDR3 reads CSARDLAHPREPQTQYF.